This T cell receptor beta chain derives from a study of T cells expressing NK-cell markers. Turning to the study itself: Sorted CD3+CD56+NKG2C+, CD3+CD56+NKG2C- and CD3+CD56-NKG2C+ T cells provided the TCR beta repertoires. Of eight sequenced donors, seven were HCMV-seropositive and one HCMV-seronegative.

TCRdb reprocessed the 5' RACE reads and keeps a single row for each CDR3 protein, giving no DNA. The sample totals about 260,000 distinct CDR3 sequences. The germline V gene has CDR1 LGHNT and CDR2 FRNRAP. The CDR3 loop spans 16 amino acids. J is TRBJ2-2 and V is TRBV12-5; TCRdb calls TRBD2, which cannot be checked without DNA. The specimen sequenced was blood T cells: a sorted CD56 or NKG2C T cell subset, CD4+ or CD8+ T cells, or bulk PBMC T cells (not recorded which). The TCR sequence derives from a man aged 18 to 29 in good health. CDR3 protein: CASGLDSGRVTGELFF.